The T cell receptor (beta chain) under discussion was sequenced for a study of T cell repertoires in cytomegalovirus infection. Trimming shortened V by 6 bases and J by 1 base, and 9 bases separated the two germline ends. There are 13 residues in the CDR3. Germline assignment: CDR1 SNHLY and CDR2 FYNNEI. TCRdb reprocessed the reads via MiXCR and lists one record per CDR3 protein. The sample lists about 160,000 distinct CDR3 sequences; roughly 20% were seen once. With regard to this clonotype: Its target is not known.

This clonotype was obtained from a human donor in good health (CMV status not recorded). Some clones in this sample may be carry-over from other donors' samples. The chain joins TRBV2 to TRBJ1-1; D is uncertain. The input for sequencing was CD8+ T cells from cultured PBMCs, taken from culture after CMV antigen stimulation. The CDR3 loop reads CASSPPPNTEAFF. CDR3 sequence (DNA): TGTGCCAGCAGCCCTCCCCCGAACACTGAAGCTTTCTTT.